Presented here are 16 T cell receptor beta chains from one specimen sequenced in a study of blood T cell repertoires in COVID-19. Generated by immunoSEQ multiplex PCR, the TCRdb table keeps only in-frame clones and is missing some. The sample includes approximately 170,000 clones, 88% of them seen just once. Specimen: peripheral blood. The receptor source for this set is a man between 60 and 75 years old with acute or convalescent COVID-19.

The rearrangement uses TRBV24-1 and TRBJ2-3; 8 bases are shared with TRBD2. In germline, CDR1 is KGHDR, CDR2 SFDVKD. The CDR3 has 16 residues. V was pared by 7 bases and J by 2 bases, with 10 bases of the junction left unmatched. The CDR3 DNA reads TGTGCCACCAGCGGCGGGATAGCGGGGTTCACAGATACGCAGTATTTT. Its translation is CATSGGIAGFTDTQYF.

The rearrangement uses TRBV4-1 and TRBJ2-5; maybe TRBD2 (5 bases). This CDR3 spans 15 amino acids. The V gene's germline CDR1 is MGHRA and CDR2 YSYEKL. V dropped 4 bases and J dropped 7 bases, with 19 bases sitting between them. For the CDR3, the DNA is TGCGCCAGCAGCCTAAGGGAACTAGGGTCGGGGACCCAGTACTTC. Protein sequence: CASSLRELGSGTQYF.

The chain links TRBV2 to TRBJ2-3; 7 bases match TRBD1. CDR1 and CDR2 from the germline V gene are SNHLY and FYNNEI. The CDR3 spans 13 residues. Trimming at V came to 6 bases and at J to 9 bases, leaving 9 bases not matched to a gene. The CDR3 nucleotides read TGTGCCAGCAGGGGGACAGCCGGAGACACGCAGTATTTT. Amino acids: CASRGTAGDTQYF.

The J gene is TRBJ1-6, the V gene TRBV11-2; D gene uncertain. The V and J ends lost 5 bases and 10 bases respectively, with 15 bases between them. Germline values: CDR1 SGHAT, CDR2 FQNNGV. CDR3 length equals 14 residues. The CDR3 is CASSQQPAGSPLHF. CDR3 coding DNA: TGTGCCAGCAGCCAACAACCGGCGGGCTCACCCCTCCACTTT.

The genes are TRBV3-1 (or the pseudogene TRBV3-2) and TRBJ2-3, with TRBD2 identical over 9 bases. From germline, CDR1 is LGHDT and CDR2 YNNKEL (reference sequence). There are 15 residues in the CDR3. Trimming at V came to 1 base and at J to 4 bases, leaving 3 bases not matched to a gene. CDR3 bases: TGTGCCAGCAGCCAAGGCGGGGGGGCCTCAGATACGCAGTATTTT. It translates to CASSQGGGASDTQYF.

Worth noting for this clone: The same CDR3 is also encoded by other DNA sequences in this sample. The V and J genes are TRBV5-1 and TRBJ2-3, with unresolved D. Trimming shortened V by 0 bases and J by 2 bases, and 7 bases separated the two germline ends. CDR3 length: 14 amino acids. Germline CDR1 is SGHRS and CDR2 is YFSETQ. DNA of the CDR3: TGCGCCAGCAGCTTGGGAGGTTCCACAGATACGCAGTATTTT. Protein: CASSLGGSTDTQYF.

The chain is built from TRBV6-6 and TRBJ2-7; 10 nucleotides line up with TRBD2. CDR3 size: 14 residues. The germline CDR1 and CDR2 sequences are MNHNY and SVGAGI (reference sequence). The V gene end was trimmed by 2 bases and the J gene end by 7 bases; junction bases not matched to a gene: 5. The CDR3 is CASSYPASGGEQYV. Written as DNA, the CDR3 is TGTGCCAGCAGTTACCCCGCTAGCGGGGGAGAGCAGTACGTC.

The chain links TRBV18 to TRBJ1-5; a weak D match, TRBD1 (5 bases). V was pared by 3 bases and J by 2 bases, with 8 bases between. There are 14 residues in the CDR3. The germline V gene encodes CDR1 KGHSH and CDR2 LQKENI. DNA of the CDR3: TGTGCCAGCTCACCTTTGGGGCGCAATCAGCCCCAGCATTTT. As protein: CASSPLGRNQPQHF. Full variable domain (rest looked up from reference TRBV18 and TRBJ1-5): NAGVMQNPRHLVRRRGQEARLRCSPMKGHSHVYWYRQLPEEGLKFMVYLQKENIIDESGMPKERFSAEFPKEGPSILRIQQVVRGDSAAYFCASSPLGRNQPQHFGDGTRLSIL.

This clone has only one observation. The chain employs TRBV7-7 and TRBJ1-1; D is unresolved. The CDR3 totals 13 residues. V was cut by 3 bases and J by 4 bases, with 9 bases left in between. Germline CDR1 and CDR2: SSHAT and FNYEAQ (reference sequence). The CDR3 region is CASSFSEGTEAFF. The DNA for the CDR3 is TGTGCCAGCAGCTTTTCCGAGGGCACTGAAGCTTTCTTT.

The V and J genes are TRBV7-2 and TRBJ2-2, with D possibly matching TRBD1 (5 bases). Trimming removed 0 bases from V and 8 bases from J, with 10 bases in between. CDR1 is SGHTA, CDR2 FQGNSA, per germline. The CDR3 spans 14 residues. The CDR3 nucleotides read TGTGCCAGCAGCTTAGCACAGGTTATTGGGGAGCTGTTTTTT. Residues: CASSLAQVIGELFF.

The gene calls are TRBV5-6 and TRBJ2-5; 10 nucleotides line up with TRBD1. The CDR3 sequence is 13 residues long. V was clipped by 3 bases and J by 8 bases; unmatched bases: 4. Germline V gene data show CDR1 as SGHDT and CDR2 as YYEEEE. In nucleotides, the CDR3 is TGTGCCAGCAGCTCGGGACAGGGGCCAACCCAGTACTTC. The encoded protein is CASSSGQGPTQYF.

The CDR3 DNA reads as TGTGCCAGTAGTAGCCAGGGTGGGACTGAAGCTTTCTTT. Translated: CASSSQGGTEAFF. This chain links TRBV19 with TRBJ1-1, with D possibly matching TRBD1 (5 bases). There are 13 residues in the CDR3. Germline assignment: CDR1 LNHDA and CDR2 SQIVND (reference sequence). Between the trimmed V and J ends, which lost 4 bases and 5 bases, there was a span of 11 bases.

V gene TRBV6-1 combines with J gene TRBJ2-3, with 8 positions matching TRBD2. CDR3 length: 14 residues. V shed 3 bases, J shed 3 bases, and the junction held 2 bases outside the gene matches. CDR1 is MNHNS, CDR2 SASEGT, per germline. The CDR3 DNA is TGTGCCAGCAGTGATAGCGGGAATACAGATACGCAGTATTTT. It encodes CASSDSGNTDTQYF.

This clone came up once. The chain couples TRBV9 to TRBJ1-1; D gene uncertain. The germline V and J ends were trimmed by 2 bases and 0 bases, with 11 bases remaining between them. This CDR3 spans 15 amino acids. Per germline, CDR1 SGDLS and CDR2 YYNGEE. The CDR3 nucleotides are TGTGCCAGCAGCGTTGCGGGCCGAATGAACACTGAAGCTTTCTTT. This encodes CASSVAGRMNTEAFF. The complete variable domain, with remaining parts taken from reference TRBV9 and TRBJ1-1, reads DSGVTQTPKHLITATGQRVTLRCSPRSGDLSVYWYQQSLDQGLQFLIQYYNGEERAKGNILERFSAQQFPDLHSELNLSSLELGDSALYFCASSVAGRMNTEAFFGQGTRLTVV.

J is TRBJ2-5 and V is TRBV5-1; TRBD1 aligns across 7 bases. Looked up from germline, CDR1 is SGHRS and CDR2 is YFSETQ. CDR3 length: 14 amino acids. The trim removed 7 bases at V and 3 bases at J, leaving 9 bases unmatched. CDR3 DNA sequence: TGCGCCAGCCGGCTTGGGACAGCCGAAGAGACCCAGTACTTC. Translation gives CASRLGTAEETQYF.

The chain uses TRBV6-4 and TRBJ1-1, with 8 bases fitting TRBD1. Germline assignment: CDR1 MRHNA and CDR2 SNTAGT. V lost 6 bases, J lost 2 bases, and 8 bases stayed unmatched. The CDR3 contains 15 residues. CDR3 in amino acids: CASSPTGVGNTEAFF. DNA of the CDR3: TGTGCCAGCAGCCCGACAGGGGTTGGAAACACTGAAGCTTTCTTT.